These 2 T cell receptor beta chains share one sample of origin, sequenced in a study of shared clonotypes between healthy human individuals. The method was immunoSEQ multiplex PCR; TCRdb's version includes in-frame clones alone and lacks a portion of them. The data show hundreds of thousands of clones, roughly 70% seen once. Material for sequencing was memory CD4+ T cells sorted from blood. The subset: CD45RA-negative fraction. Source of these receptors: a woman aged 25 to 39 in good health.

The gene calls are TRBV19 and TRBJ2-2; 8 bases map to TRBD2. CDR1 and CDR2 (germline): LNHDA, SQIVND (reference sequence). The junction had 1 base not matched to a gene; V was cut back by 3 bases and J by 7 bases. This CDR3 is built from 13 residues. The CDR3 sequence is CASSIGGVGELFF. The CDR3 bases are TGTGCCAGTAGTATCGGGGGGGTCGGGGAGCTGTTTTTT.

The CDR3 reads CASSLPAVAGASTSPEQFF. In nucleotides, the CDR3 is TGTGCCAGCAGCTTACCCGCAGTAGCGGGGGCCAGTACCTCACCTGAGCAGTTCTTC. The gene calls are TRBV7-8 and TRBJ2-1; 9 nucleotides match TRBD2. J gave up 9 bases and V 2 bases, and 20 bases lay outside the gene matches. Germline values: CDR1 SGHVS, CDR2 FQNEAQ. The CDR3 is 19 amino acids.